These 2 T cell receptor beta chains came from one sample sequenced in a study of T cells in Graves' hyperthyroidism and ophthalmopathy. The CDR3 regions of TCR beta were amplified from RNA transcripts. The TCR CDR3 first-round RT-PCR relied on the HTBI primer set. Each CDR3 protein is one row after TCRdb ran MiXCR on the multiplex PCR reads. The sample lists approximately 690,000 distinct CDR3 sequences; less than 25% were seen once. Sequencing was carried out using blood. All receptors come from a man aged 25-45 years with Graves' ophthalmopathy.

V usage is TRBV28 and J usage is TRBJ1-5; 10 bases are a match to TRBD1. The CDR3 extends over 16 amino acids. Trimming at V came to 0 bases and at J to 10 bases, leaving 9 bases not matched to a gene. Germline lookup yields CDR1 MDHEN and CDR2 SYDVKM. The CDR3, as DNA: TGTGCCAGCAGTTTATGGGACAGGGGGGGCATCGAACCCCAGCATTTT. This codes for CASSLWDRGGIEPQHF.

Ten or more counts support this clonotype. The chain combines TRBV28 with TRBJ2-2; the match to TRBD2 covers 9 bases. This CDR3 comprises 17 residues. Germline V gene sequence: CDR1 MDHEN, CDR2 SYDVKM. J was trimmed by 0 bases and V by 5 bases; bases with no gene match: 7. Here the CDR3 DNA reads TGTGCCAGCAGTGGGGAAGCGGGAGGTCCGAACACCGGGGAGCTGTTTTTT. Residues: CASSGEAGGPNTGELFF. The whole variable domain, remainder taken from reference TRBV28 and TRBJ2-2, is DVKVTQSSRYLVKRTGEKVFLECVQDMDHENMFWYRQDPGLGLRLIYFSYDVKMKEKGDIPEGYSVSREKKERFSLILESASTNQTSMYLCASSGEAGGPNTGELFFGEGSRLTVL.